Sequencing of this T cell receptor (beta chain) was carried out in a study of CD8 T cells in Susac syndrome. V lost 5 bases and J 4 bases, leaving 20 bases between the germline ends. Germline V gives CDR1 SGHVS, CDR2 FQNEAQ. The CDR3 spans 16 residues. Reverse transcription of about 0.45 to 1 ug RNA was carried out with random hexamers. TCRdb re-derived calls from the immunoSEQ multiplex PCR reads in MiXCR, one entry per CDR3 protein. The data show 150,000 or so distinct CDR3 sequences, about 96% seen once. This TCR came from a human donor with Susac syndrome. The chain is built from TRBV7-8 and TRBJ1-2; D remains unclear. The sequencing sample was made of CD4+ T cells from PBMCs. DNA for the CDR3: TGTGCCAGCAGCCCCCTACTAGGGTTGTGGGGCTATGGCTACACCTTC. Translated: CASSPLLGLWGYGYTF.